The 25 T cell receptor beta chains given below trace back to one sample, sequenced in a study of blood T cell repertoires in COVID-19. Some clones are missing from TCRdb's copy, which holds only in-frame ones; the method was immunoSEQ multiplex PCR. The data hold some 130,000 clones, with around 81% observed a single time. The source material was peripheral blood. These receptors all stem from a human donor in a cohort sampled during active COVID-19.

V is TRBV6-5 and J is TRBJ2-1; D ambiguous. Germline CDR1 reads MNHEY; CDR2 reads SVGAGI. V dropped 0 bases and J dropped 3 bases, with 12 bases sitting between them. The CDR3 is made up of 16 amino acids. CDR3 residues: CASSYSKEPYYNEQFF. The DNA of the CDR3 is TGTGCCAGCAGTTACTCTAAGGAGCCCTACTACAATGAGCAGTTCTTC.

The V gene is TRBV28, the J gene TRBJ2-1, with 11 bases lining up with TRBD2. The CDR3 covers 18 residues. Losses at the gene ends were 6 bases for V and 8 bases for J; bases not matched to a gene: 18. The germline gives CDR1 MDHEN, CDR2 SYDVKM. CDR3 coding DNA: TGTGCCAGCAGCACGCGGGACGGGAAGACTAGCGGGGTCTATGAGCAGTTCTTC. This translates into CASSTRDGKTSGVYEQFF.

This rearrangement joins TRBV5-5 to TRBJ1-3; 10 bases agree with TRBD1. The V gene's germline CDR1 is SGHKS and CDR2 YYEKEE (reference sequence). The CDR3 length is 17 residues. The V segment lost 4 bases and the J segment 0 bases; nucleotides outside the gene matches: 7. The DNA of the CDR3 is TGTGCCAGCAGCCGGGACAGGGGACTAGGCTCTGGAAACACCATATATTTT. Its translation: CASSRDRGLGSGNTIYF.

Ten or more counts support this clone. The chain recombines TRBV24-1 with TRBJ1-2, with TRBD1 matching over 9 bases. The CDR3 covers 18 residues. Germline V lookup: CDR1 KGHDR, CDR2 SFDVKD. V was pared by 4 bases and J by 4 bases, with 15 bases of the junction left unmatched. The CDR3 here is CATSESTTRTGVPYGYTF. As DNA, the CDR3 is TGTGCCACCAGTGAATCCACCACCCGGACAGGGGTACCCTATGGCTACACCTTC.

This clone has just one count. Other DNA sequences in the same sample also yield this CDR3. The CDR3 DNA reads as TGTGCCACCAGCAGAGATAGGGGGGGCCAAGAGACCCAGTACTTC. Amino acids: CATSRDRGGQETQYF. This rearrangement joins TRBV15 to TRBJ2-5; tentatively, D is TRBD2 (7 bases). V was trimmed by 0 bases and J by 1 base, leaving 9 bases between them. The CDR3 sequence is 15 residues long. The germline V gene has CDR1 LNHNV and CDR2 YYDKDF (reference sequence).

The gene calls are TRBV10-1 and TRBJ2-1; D gene ambiguous. V lost 3 bases to trimming and J lost 5 bases, with 11 bases between them. There are 14 residues in the CDR3. Germline V lookup: CDR1 WNHNN, CDR2 SYGVQD (reference sequence). The chain's CDR3 is CASSDNQLNNEQFF. The CDR3 nucleotides are TGCGCCAGCAGTGATAACCAGTTAAACAATGAGCAGTTCTTC.

The chain links TRBV4-1 to TRBJ1-6; 8 nucleotides align to TRBD1. Germline CDR1 MGHRA, CDR2 YSYEKL. The CDR3 runs 15 residues. V gave up 4 bases and J gave up 4 bases; unmatched junction bases: 3. The CDR3: CASSRGQGYNSPLHF. CDR3 DNA: TGCGCCAGCAGCCGCGGACAGGGTTATAATTCACCCCTCCACTTT.

The chain employs TRBV7-9 and TRBJ1-2, with 8 bases lining up with TRBD1. The CDR3 totals 13 residues. V lost 4 bases, J lost 6 bases, and 4 bases stayed unmatched. Germline assignment: CDR1 SEHNR and CDR2 FQNEAQ (reference sequence). The CDR3 spells CASSSQGVDGYTF. DNA of the CDR3: TGTGCCAGCAGCTCACAGGGGGTGGATGGCTACACCTTC.

The chain couples TRBV10-1 to TRBJ1-6, with unresolved D. The CDR3 loop spans 14 amino acids. Germline V gene lookup returns CDR1 WNHNN and CDR2 SYGVQD (reference sequence). V lost 2 bases, J lost 8 bases, and 10 bases lay in between. Here the CDR3 reads CASSENSWDSPLHF. Written as DNA, the CDR3 is TGCGCCAGCAGTGAGAACAGTTGGGATTCACCCCTCCACTTT.

The chain combines TRBV19 with TRBJ1-5; 9 nucleotides line up with TRBD1. Trimming at V came to 5 bases and at J to 4 bases, leaving 3 bases not matched to a gene. CDR1 and CDR2 (germline): LNHDA, SQIVND (reference sequence). The CDR3 runs 14 residues. CDR3 nucleotide sequence: TGTGCCAGTAGTGAGACAGGGGGTAATCAGCCCCAGCATTTT. It encodes CASSETGGNQPQHF.

The V and J genes are TRBV5-4 and TRBJ1-1, with D perhaps matching TRBD1 (5 bases). CDR1 is SGHNT and CDR2 is YYREEE in the germline V gene (reference sequence). CDR3 length: 14 amino acids. V shed 2 bases and J shed 0 bases, with 8 bases lying between them. CDR3: CASSLGAMNTEAFF. The DNA for the CDR3 is TGTGCCAGCAGCTTAGGGGCGATGAACACTGAAGCTTTCTTT.

The chain is built from TRBV6-2 or TRBV6-3 and TRBJ1-6; 7 bases fit TRBD1. The CDR3 loop spans 14 amino acids. Germline lookup yields CDR1 MNHEY and CDR2 SVGEGT. V was clipped by 6 bases and J by 10 bases; unmatched bases: 9. The CDR3 DNA sequence: TGTGCCAGCAGCTCCCGACAGGGTCGGTCACCCCTCCACTTT. It is translated as CASSSRQGRSPLHF.

The V gene is TRBV15, the J gene TRBJ1-6, with D perhaps TRBD1 (6 bases). V lost 5 bases and J 7 bases, leaving 15 bases between the germline ends. Germline CDR1 is LNHNV and CDR2 is YYDKDF (reference sequence). The CDR3 length is 15 residues. The CDR3 nucleotides read TGTGCCACCAGCCGACCAGGGGTGATAAATTCACCCCTCCACTTT. This sequence encodes CATSRPGVINSPLHF.

The CDR3 DNA follows: TGTGCCAGTAGTATCGGGGGGGGATACACCGGGGAGCTGTTTTTT. It encodes CASSIGGGYTGELFF. V is TRBV19 and J is TRBJ2-2; 8 nucleotides line up with TRBD2. Germline loops: CDR1 LNHDA, CDR2 SQIVND (reference sequence). V was clipped by 3 bases and J by 3 bases; unmatched bases: 3. This CDR3 contains 15 residues. The complete variable domain, with remaining parts taken from reference TRBV19 and TRBJ2-2, reads DGGITQSPKYLFRKEGQNVTLSCEQNLNHDAMYWYRQDPGQGLRLIYYSQIVNDFQKGDIAEGYSVSREKKESFPLTVTSAQKNPTAFYLCASSIGGGYTGELFFGEGSRLTVL.

The chain employs TRBV28 and TRBJ1-5; TRBD1 is a possible D gene (5 bases). Germline V gives CDR1 MDHEN, CDR2 SYDVKM. The CDR3 spans 13 residues. The V and J ends lost 6 bases and 4 bases respectively, with 10 bases between them. The CDR3, as DNA: TGTGCCAGCAGACCAGGGACTAATCAGCCCCAGCATTTT. Amino acid sequence: CASRPGTNQPQHF.

This chain uses TRBV19 with TRBJ1-6; TRBD1 matches at 8 bases. CDR3 size: 14 residues. V was pared by 4 bases and J by 7 bases, with 3 bases of the junction left unmatched. The germline V gene encodes CDR1 LNHDA and CDR2 SQIVND (reference sequence). CDR3 residues: CASSTTGDNSPLHF. CDR3 DNA: TGTGCCAGTAGTACGACAGGGGACAATTCACCCCTCCACTTT.

This clone was detected only a few times. The CDR3 sequence is CASSLGLAGKSDTQYF. As DNA, the CDR3 is TGTGCCAGCTCACTTGGACTAGCGGGGAAATCAGATACGCAGTATTTT. V and J are TRBV18 and TRBJ2-3; the match to TRBD2 covers 12 bases. The CDR3 covers 16 residues. The germline gives CDR1 KGHSH, CDR2 LQKENI. The J segment lost 4 bases and the V segment lost 4 bases, leaving 6 bases of the junction unmatched.

V and J are TRBV19 and TRBJ2-1; 10 bases line up with TRBD2. After removal of 6 bases from V and 6 bases from J, the junction contained 5 bases not matched to a gene. Germline V gene data show CDR1 as LNHDA and CDR2 as SQIVND (reference sequence). This CDR3 region has 14 residues. The DNA for the CDR3 is TGTGCCAGTAGGAGTAGCGGGGGGTTCAATGAGCAGTTCTTC. This gives the protein CASRSSGGFNEQFF.

This clone has more than one count but fewer than ten. This chain joins TRBV5-6 and TRBJ2-7; D might be TRBD1 (5 bases). Trimming removed 0 bases at V and 7 bases at J, with 11 bases between. Germline V gene lookup returns CDR1 SGHDT and CDR2 YYEEEE. The CDR3 is 13 amino acids. CDR3 DNA: TGTGCCAGCAGCTTGGTTTCCCAGGGAGAGCAGTACTTC. Protein: CASSLVSQGEQYF.

The J gene is TRBJ1-1, the V gene TRBV10-1; 7 positions match TRBD1. This CDR3 region has 15 residues. V was clipped by 0 bases and J by 2 bases; unmatched bases: 3. Germline values: CDR1 WNHNN, CDR2 SYGVQD (reference sequence). The CDR3 region is CASSESPGGNTEAFF. Here the CDR3 DNA reads TGCGCCAGCAGTGAGTCCCCAGGGGGTAACACTGAAGCTTTCTTT.

This clone showed up just once. V and J are TRBV11-2 and TRBJ1-3; 10 bases line up with TRBD1. Germline loops: CDR1 SGHAT, CDR2 FQNNGV. The J segment lost 3 bases and the V segment lost 4 bases, leaving 6 bases of the junction unmatched. There are 16 residues in the CDR3. Here the CDR3 reads CASSSRDRGFGNTIYF. DNA of the CDR3: TGTGCCAGCAGCTCTAGGGACAGGGGTTTTGGAAACACCATATATTTT.

The CDR3 protein is CASSLGQMNTEAFF. The CDR3, as DNA: TGTGCCAGCAGCTTGGGACAGATGAACACTGAAGCTTTCTTT. The chain couples TRBV5-8 to TRBJ1-1; D might be TRBD1 (5 bases). Trimming removed 0 bases at V and 0 bases at J, with 6 bases between. This CDR3 has 14 residues. Germline V gives CDR1 SGHTS, CDR2 YDEGEE.

The chain joins TRBV19 to TRBJ1-5; maybe TRBD1 (5 bases). CDR1 is LNHDA, CDR2 SQIVND, per germline (reference sequence). The V and J ends lost 2 bases and 3 bases respectively, with 11 bases between them. This CDR3 is built from 15 residues. For the CDR3, the DNA is TGTGCCAGTAGTATAAGTAAGACAGTCAATCAGCCCCAGCATTTT. Translation: CASSISKTVNQPQHF.

This sequence joins TRBV6-5 and TRBJ1-6; TRBD1 aligns across 9 bases. The CDR3 spans 15 residues. Germline V gene lookup returns CDR1 MNHEY and CDR2 SVGAGI. The trim removed 1 base at V and 9 bases at J, leaving 4 bases unmatched. CDR3 loop: CASSYLGQGGSPLHF. CDR3 sequence (DNA): TGTGCCAGCAGTTACTTGGGACAGGGAGGTTCACCCCTCCACTTT.

This chain uses TRBV11-2 with TRBJ2-1; a weak D match, TRBD1 (5 bases). Trimming stripped 3 bases from V and 3 bases from J, with 9 bases between. There are 14 residues in the CDR3. Germline lookup yields CDR1 SGHAT and CDR2 FQNNGV. The CDR3 sequence: CASSFVTDYNEQFF. For the CDR3, the DNA is TGTGCCAGCAGCTTTGTGACAGACTACAATGAGCAGTTCTTC.